The 25 T cell receptor beta chains presented below share a single source sample, sequenced in a study of graft-versus-host responses after intestinal transplantation. These receptors have no known antigen. Repertoires were generated with immunoSEQ multiplex PCR, while TCRdb's copy carries only in-frame clones and drops some. This repertoire shows around 70,000 clones, about 90% found once; its top ten account for around 2.7%. The sample here was unstimulated CD8+ T cells sorted from spleen or lymph node cells, taken before intestinal transplant. The receptors were gathered from a human donor who received an intestinal transplant.

V gene TRBV27 combines with J gene TRBJ2-7, with D maybe TRBD2 (7 bases). This CDR3 contains 13 residues. The V gene lost 8 bases and the J gene lost 2 bases, with 13 bases spanning the gap. The germline CDR1 and CDR2 sequences are MNHEY and SMNVEV (reference sequence). The CDR3 coding sequence is TGTGCCAGCTCTATAGGGGGGGCCTACGAGCAGTACTTC. Encoded protein: CASSIGGAYEQYF.

The rearrangement uses TRBV9 and TRBJ2-3; 8 nucleotides match TRBD2. V was clipped by 0 bases and J by 4 bases; unmatched bases: 10. Per the germline V gene, CDR1 is SGDLS and CDR2 is YYNGEE. The length of the CDR3 is 17 residues. The CDR3 DNA is TGTGCCAGCAGCGTAGAACGGGAGGGGGTTTTGGCAGATACGCAGTATTTT. It encodes CASSVEREGVLADTQYF.

Regarding this clone: The junction departs from the called germline gene at one end, perhaps through a read error. V is TRBV7-7 and J is TRBJ2-3; weak D call: TRBD2 (6 bases). CDR1 SSHAT and CDR2 FNYEAQ come from the germline V gene (reference sequence). The CDR3 length is 15 residues. The CDR3 bases are TGTGCTAGCAGTCCGGGACTGGAGAAGGCAGATACGCAGTATTTT. Amino acids: CASSPGLEKADTQYF.

By its share, this clone is medium-sized. The chain links TRBV5-5 to TRBJ2-7; D may be TRBD1 (5 bases). Looked up from germline, CDR1 is SGHKS and CDR2 is YYEKEE (reference sequence). This CDR3 has 15 residues. Trimming took 0 bases from V and 4 from J, leaving 14 bases between them. CDR3 loop: CASSLGGQVGYEQYF. CDR3 DNA: TGTGCCAGCAGCTTGGGGGGCCAGGTAGGGTACGAGCAGTACTTC.

This chain links TRBV5-6 with TRBJ2-2, with 8 bases fitting TRBD1. J lost 7 bases, V lost 1 base, and 9 bases had no gene match. In germline, CDR1 is SGHDT, CDR2 YYEEEE. CDR3 size: 16 residues. The CDR3 bases are TGTGCCAGCAGCTTGATTAGGACAGGGATGGTCGGGGAGCTGTTTTTT. Translation: CASSLIRTGMVGELFF.

The gene calls are TRBV28 and TRBJ2-5, with D possibly being TRBD2 (6 bases). Trimming shortened V by 6 bases and J by 3 bases, and 23 bases separated the two germline ends. The CDR3 is 17 residues long. CDR1 is MDHEN and CDR2 is SYDVKM in the germline V gene. CDR3 region: CASSSGEGPSMKETQYF. Here the CDR3 DNA reads TGTGCCAGCAGCTCGGGGGAAGGACCATCGATGAAAGAGACCCAGTACTTC.

This chain joins TRBV4-1 and TRBJ1-1, with TRBD1 as a possible D gene (6 bases). CDR1 and CDR2 from the germline V gene are MGHRA and YSYEKL. Trimming stripped 3 bases from V and 4 bases from J, with 24 bases between. This CDR3 is 18 amino acids long. The CDR3 DNA sequence: TGCGCCAGCAGCCAGCGAGAGGCGGGCGCGGGGGGCGGCACTGAAGCTTTCTTT. It specifies CASSQREAGAGGGTEAFF.

The genes are TRBV6-6 and TRBJ1-2; unclear D gene. Looked up from germline, CDR1 is MNHNY and CDR2 is SVGAGI (reference sequence). The CDR3 loop spans 13 amino acids. The V gene lost 2 bases and the J gene lost 6 bases, with 10 bases spanning the gap. The chain's CDR3 is CASSYPSFDGYTF. The CDR3, as DNA: TGTGCCAGCAGTTACCCTAGCTTCGATGGCTACACCTTC.

The J gene is TRBJ2-1, the V gene TRBV9; 14 nucleotides agree with TRBD2. The germline V gene has CDR1 SGDLS and CDR2 YYNGEE. The CDR3 sequence is 16 residues long. V dropped 0 bases and J dropped 7; count of bases not matched to a gene: 3. This chain's CDR3 is CASSVGGLAGVNEQFF. The CDR3 DNA reads as TGTGCCAGCAGCGTAGGGGGACTAGCGGGAGTTAATGAGCAGTTCTTC.

The count of this clone is one. This sequence joins TRBV5-4 and TRBJ2-7, with 9 bases identical to TRBD1. This CDR3 region has 15 residues. V lost 5 bases to trimming and J lost 2 bases; unmatched junction nucleotides: 8. Germline V CDR1 and CDR2: SGHNT, YYREEE (reference sequence). In DNA, the CDR3 is TGTGCCAGCAGTCCCGGACAGGGGCAAACCTACGAGCAGTACTTC. As protein: CASSPGQGQTYEQYF.

This rearrangement joins TRBV14 to TRBJ2-2; no clear D gene. CDR1 and CDR2 (germline): SGHDN, FVKESK. The ends were cut back, 10 bases at V and 4 bases at J, with 13 bases in the middle. This CDR3 is built from 13 residues. The CDR3 coding sequence is TGTGCCACCGCGATAACGAGCACCGGGGAGCTGTTTTTT. It specifies CATAITSTGELFF.

The CDR3 nucleotides read TGTGCCATCAGTTCTAATACAGGGGACTCTGGAAACACCATATATTTT. It encodes CAISSNTGDSGNTIYF. The chain carries TRBV10-3 and TRBJ1-3; 7 bases map to TRBD1. Per germline, CDR1 ENHRY and CDR2 SYGVKD. This CDR3 contains 16 residues. The V gene end was trimmed by 5 bases and the J gene end by 0 bases; junction bases not matched to a gene: 7.

The rearrangement links TRBV9 to TRBJ2-7; possible D gene TRBD2, 5 bases. Trimming shortened V by 1 base and J by 7 bases, and 18 bases separated the two germline ends. The CDR3 spans 15 residues. CDR1 is SGDLS and CDR2 is YYNGEE in the germline V gene. The CDR3: CASSVFGDTVDEQYF. Here the CDR3 DNA reads TGTGCCAGCAGCGTATTCGGGGATACTGTAGATGAGCAGTACTTC.

The chain is built from TRBV6-1 and TRBJ1-1; D not resolved. Germline-derived CDR1 and CDR2 are MNHNS and SASEGT. CDR3 length equals 13 residues. V was trimmed by 1 base and J by 0 bases, leaving 3 bases between them. The CDR3 loop reads CASSEVLNTEAFF. CDR3 DNA sequence: TGTGCCAGCAGTGAAGTATTGAACACTGAAGCTTTCTTT.

This clone was seen a few times. The chain joins TRBV18 to TRBJ2-6; no clear D. The CDR3 is made up of 15 amino acids. Trimming took 1 base from V and 0 from J, leaving 4 bases between them. From germline, CDR1 is KGHSH and CDR2 LQKENI. The DNA for the CDR3 is TGTGCCAGCTCACCACGGCTCTCTGGGGCCAACGTCCTGACTTTC. It yields the protein CASSPRLSGANVLTF.

Of note for this clone: The same CDR3 is also encoded by other DNA sequences in this sample. The chain joins TRBV9 to TRBJ2-3, with 10 bases that match TRBD2. This CDR3 region has 14 residues. Losses at the gene ends were 0 bases for V and 6 bases for J; bases not matched to a gene: 1. The V gene's germline CDR1 is SGDLS and CDR2 YYNGEE. The CDR3 region has the DNA TGTGCCAGCAGCGTAGCTAGCGGGGGTGATACGCAGTATTTT. It codes for CASSVASGGDTQYF.

This clone showed up just a few times. The genes are TRBV6-4 and TRBJ2-1; 12 nucleotides align to TRBD2. CDR3 length equals 15 residues. Trimming removed 6 bases from V and 5 bases from J; junction bases left unmatched: 5. Looked up from germline, CDR1 is MRHNA and CDR2 is SNTAGT. The CDR3 nucleotides read TGTGCCAGCAGCCGACTAGCGGGAGCCAACAATGAGCAGTTCTTC. Translated: CASSRLAGANNEQFF.

This chain connects TRBV2 to TRBJ2-5; D is perhaps TRBD1 (6 bases). The V and J ends lost 3 bases and 0 bases respectively, with 23 bases between them. The CDR3 consists of 19 residues. CDR1 is SNHLY, CDR2 FYNNEI, per germline. The CDR3 nucleotides are TGTGCCAGCAGTGACTTTATGGGACACCGAGACCTATACCAAGAGACCCAGTACTTC. Protein: CASSDFMGHRDLYQETQYF.

The chain has TRBV4-1 and TRBJ1-4; no definite D call. The CDR3 runs 18 residues. Germline V gene data show CDR1 as MGHRA and CDR2 as YSYEKL. Between the trimmed V and J ends, which lost 4 bases and 7 bases, there was a span of 25 bases. CDR3 sequence (DNA): TGCGCCAGCAGCCGAAGAGGGTTGTATGGGCCAGGAGTTGAAAAACTGTTTTTT. Its translation is CASSRRGLYGPGVEKLFF.

The chain has TRBV14 and TRBJ2-2; 7 bases are shared with TRBD1. The CDR3 has 13 residues. In germline, CDR1 is SGHDN, CDR2 FVKESK. J gave up 7 bases and V 4 bases, and 3 bases lay outside the gene matches. CDR3 in amino acids: CASSPTGNGELFF. In nucleotides, the CDR3 is TGTGCCAGCAGCCCGACAGGGAACGGGGAGCTGTTTTTT.

J is TRBJ2-7 and V is TRBV27; TRBD1 matches at 8 bases. The length of the CDR3 is 14 residues. CDR1 is MNHEY and CDR2 is SMNVEV in the germline V gene (reference sequence). The ends lost 5 bases at V and 6 bases at J; junction bases unmatched: 9. The CDR3, as DNA: TGTGCCAGCAGTCTCAGGGGGCGAACGGGCGAGCAGTACTTC. This gives the protein CASSLRGRTGEQYF.

The chain recombines TRBV7-3 with TRBJ2-3, with D possibly matching TRBD2 (5 bases). This CDR3 comprises 13 residues. V lost 2 bases and J lost 6, with 9 bases in between. Germline V gene data show CDR1 as SGHTA and CDR2 as FQGTGA. As DNA, the CDR3 is TGTGCCAGCAGCTTAGAGGGAGACGATACGCAGTATTTT. It specifies CASSLEGDDTQYF.

CDR3 region: CASSYSQGQYVGAFF. Here the CDR3 DNA reads TGTGCCAGCAGTTACTCGCAGGGGCAGTACGTGGGGGCTTTCTTT. The V call is TRBV6-5, the J call TRBJ1-1, with D maybe TRBD1 (6 bases). Germline CDR1 is MNHEY and CDR2 is SVGAGI. V was shortened by 0 bases and J by 11 bases, with 19 bases between the two germline ends. CDR3 length equals 15 residues.

The chain is built from TRBV4-1 and TRBJ1-1, with a weak D call TRBD1 (6 bases). V lost 2 bases to trimming and J lost 3 bases, with 19 bases between them. This CDR3 is 17 amino acids long. CDR1 and CDR2 (germline): MGHRA, YSYEKL. The CDR3 bases are TGCGCCAGCAGCCAAATCGGCTCTGGAGGGGGGGACACTGAAGCTTTCTTT. As protein: CASSQIGSGGGDTEAFF.

The rearrangement joins TRBV28 to TRBJ2-1, with 10 bases identical to TRBD2. J gave up 5 bases and V 5 bases, and 9 bases lay outside the gene matches. The germline V gene encodes CDR1 MDHEN and CDR2 SYDVKM. CDR3 size: 16 residues. DNA of the CDR3: TGTGCCAGCAGTGTACACACTAGCGGGGACGACAATGAGCAGTTCTTC. Translated: CASSVHTSGDDNEQFF. Based on the CDR3 plus reference TRBV28 and TRBJ2-1, the full variable domain is DVKVTQSSRYLVKRTGEKVFLECVQDMDHENMFWYRQDPGLGLRLIYFSYDVKMKEKGDIPEGYSVSREKKERFSLILESASTNQTSMYLCASSVHTSGDDNEQFFGPGTRLTVL.